These T cell receptor beta chains were read from a single sample in a study of T cell responses to AZD1222 COVID-19 vaccine. The repertoire was sequenced with immunoSEQ multiplex PCR; TCRdb's copy has only in-frame clones and lacks some. The sample records 210,000 or so clones, roughly 91% being singletons. This material consisted of peripheral blood, taken on day 0 of MenACWY control vaccination. These receptors originate from an adult in good health. Each CDR3 is given with its conserved first and last residue. D genes are given only for firm matches. Clone sizes are given selectively: once, few, many, or a class where the clone is expanded.

cdr3_nt	cdr3_aa	clone_size	v_call	j_call	d_call
TGCGCCAGCAGCCAAGAGGGGTCAGGACTTTCTAACTATGGCTACACCTTC	CASSQEGSGLSNYGYTF	-	TRBV4-1	TRBJ1-2	-
TGTGCCAGCCCTAGAGGCAGGGTTCGTGGAAACACCATATATTTT	CASPRGRVRGNTIYF	few	TRBV2	TRBJ1-3	-
TGTGCCAGCTGCGGTTTTCGTGACACTGAAGCTTTCTTT	CASCGFRDTEAFF	-	TRBV12-3/TRBV12-4	TRBJ1-1	-
TGTGCCAGTAATCGGGGATCGGCCAAAAACATTCAGTACTTC	CASNRGSAKNIQYF	-	TRBV19	TRBJ2-4	-
TGTGCCAGCAGCCAACAAACAGGGGGTGTTAACTATGGCTACACCTTC	CASSQQTGGVNYGYTF	-	TRBV5-5	TRBJ1-2	TRBD1
TGTGCCAGCAGCCAAGCTGGTCTAGTCGCCTACAATGAGCAGTTCTTC	CASSQAGLVAYNEQFF	-	TRBV4-2	TRBJ2-1	-
TGTGCCAGCAGCCCCTATCGGGACCGCAATCAGCCCCAGCATTTT	CASSPYRDRNQPQHF	-	TRBV6-2/TRBV6-3	TRBJ1-5	-
TGTGCCAGCAGTGAAGCCCGTTGGCGAAAGGGGGGCTACACCTTC	CASSEARWRKGGYTF	-	TRBV2	TRBJ1-2	-
TGTGCCAGCAGTGACCCTCGGGGGGCGGCTAGACAGCCCCAGCATTTT	CASSDPRGAARQPQHF	-	TRBV6-1	TRBJ1-5	-
TGTGCCAGCAGCCCCGGGGTCACTGAAGCTTTCTTT	CASSPGVTEAFF	-	TRBV11-2	TRBJ1-1	-
TGTGCCAGCAGTTATGGGGTTGGCCCCGGGGAGCTGTTTTTT	CASSYGVGPGELFF	-	TRBV28	TRBJ2-2	-
TGTGCCAGCAGTACTGACAGGTCCGAGGGAGCTTTCTTT	CASSTDRSEGAFF	-	TRBV6-5	TRBJ1-1	-
TGTGCCAGCTCACCTCGCGGGACCCTCCAAAACACCATATATTTT	CASSPRGTLQNTIYF	-	TRBV18	TRBJ1-3	-
TGCGCCAGCGCCCAGGGGGCGGGCAATCAGCCCCAGCATTTT	CASAQGAGNQPQHF	few	TRBV5-1	TRBJ1-5	TRBD1
TGTGCCAGCAGCCAAGATCCTGCAAGCGGTGGCTACACCTTC	CASSQDPASGGYTF	-	TRBV3-1/TRBV3-2	TRBJ1-2	-
TGTGCCAGCAGCGAGGACAGAGGCAATGAGCAGTTCTTC	CASSEDRGNEQFF	-	TRBV2	TRBJ2-1	-
TGTGCCAGCAGTTACTCTGTCAGGGGCTATGGCTACACCTTC	CASSYSVRGYGYTF	-	TRBV6-5	TRBJ1-2	-
TGTGCCAGCAGACCTACCGGGACAGGGGGCGAAAAACTGTTTTTT	CASRPTGTGGEKLFF	-	TRBV6-5	TRBJ1-4	TRBD1
TGTGCCAGCTCACCACAGGGGGCAGGTAATCAGCCCCAGCATTTT	CASSPQGAGNQPQHF	once	TRBV18	TRBJ1-5	TRBD1
TGCGCCAGCAGCGTCCAGGGGGGCATGGAGGGGTATGGCTACACCTTC	CASSVQGGMEGYGYTF	-	TRBV5-1	TRBJ1-2	TRBD1
TGTGCCAGCAGCCAAGCGCTAGCGGTACAAGAGACCCAGTACTTC	CASSQALAVQETQYF	once	TRBV3-1/TRBV3-2	TRBJ2-5	TRBD2
TGCGCCAGCAGCGCACAGATCCAAGAGACCCAGTACTTC	CASSAQIQETQYF	-	TRBV5-1	TRBJ2-5	-
TGTGCTAGTGGTTTAGGACGGAGGAACACTGAAGCTTTCTTT	CASGLGRRNTEAFF	-	TRBV12-5	TRBJ1-1	-
TGCGCCAGCAGAGACTCCTCGGGAGATACGCAGTATTTT	CASRDSSGDTQYF	-	TRBV10-2	TRBJ2-3	-
TGTGCCAGCAGTCCAGGGGGTGCTAGCAATCAGCCCCAGCATTTT	CASSPGGASNQPQHF	-	TRBV11-2	TRBJ1-5	TRBD1
TGTGCCAGTGGCCTGGTCAATTCACCCCTCCACTTT	CASGLVNSPLHF	-	TRBV19	TRBJ1-6	-
TGTGCCAGCAACCAGGGGATCCCGAACACCGGGGAGCTGTTTTTT	CASNQGIPNTGELFF	-	TRBV6-5	TRBJ2-2	-
TGTGCCAGCAGTTTGTTCGGGGGCAATCAGCCCCAGCATTTT	CASSLFGGNQPQHF	-	TRBV28	TRBJ1-5	-
TGCGCCAGCAGCTTGGATTCAGGGGGTGGAAACACCATATATTTT	CASSLDSGGGNTIYF	-	TRBV5-1	TRBJ1-3	TRBD1
TGTGCCAGCAGTGAAGCATGGACAGGGTGGACTGAAGCTTTCTTT	CASSEAWTGWTEAFF	-	TRBV6-1	TRBJ1-1	TRBD1
TGTGCCACGGGAGTACAAATGAACACTGAAGCTTTCTTT	CATGVQMNTEAFF	-	TRBV12-3/TRBV12-4	TRBJ1-1	-
TGTGCCAGCAGCTTAGTGGGATATGAGGCCGTCTGCACCTTC	CASSLVGYEAVCTF	-	TRBV7-9	TRBJ1-2	-
TGTGCCAGCAGCAGCGACCCAGGAAAGGATCAGCCCCAGCATTTT	CASSSDPGKDQPQHF	once	TRBV9	TRBJ1-5	-
TGTGCCAGCAGCTTGGCGACAGCGGAACGCACCATATATTTT	CASSLATAERTIYF	once	TRBV5-5	TRBJ1-3	-
TGTGCCAGCAGGGTCTTCGGGGGCCTAAGGGACGAGCAGTACTTC	CASRVFGGLRDEQYF	-	TRBV2	TRBJ2-7	-